This record covers a single TCR beta chain. The sample is drawn from a study of blood T cell repertoires in COVID-19. As for the study in general: PBMCs, B-cell-depleted T cells, or T cells were the source of the cDNA or gDNA that made up the material.

Allocation to cohorts depended on clinical history reported by the participants. Before they entered the study, exposed participants had met a COVID-19 case within 2 weeks. Per the authors' pipeline: By means of reference gene primer amplification, nucleated cell counts were estimated. Sequencing used immunoSEQ multiplex PCR; TCRdb keeps in-frame clones, though not all of them. That table supplies the V and J calls and clone size; D and trimming were determined from the DNA. This table has 400,000 to 500,000 clones, 88% appearing once. The CDR3 totals 17 residues. Germline CDR1 LNHNV, CDR2 YYDKDF (reference sequence). V shed 0 bases, J shed 7 bases, and the junction held 9 bases outside the gene matches.

Sequencing was done on a sample of PBMCs or T cells enriched from blood (not recorded which). This clonotype originated in a woman aged 18-29 years who had been exposed to COVID-19. This chain connects TRBV15 to TRBJ1-4; TRBD1 matches 9 bases. This CDR3 is CATSREGWGQGLEKLFF. CDR3 DNA sequence: TGTGCCACCAGCAGAGAGGGATGGGGACAGGGCCTTGAAAAACTGTTTTTT.